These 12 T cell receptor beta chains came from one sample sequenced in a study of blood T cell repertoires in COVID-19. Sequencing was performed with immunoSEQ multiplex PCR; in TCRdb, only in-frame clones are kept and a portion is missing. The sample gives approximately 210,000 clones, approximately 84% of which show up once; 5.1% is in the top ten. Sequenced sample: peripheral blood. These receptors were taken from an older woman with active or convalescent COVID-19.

Here the CDR3 reads CASNWDRVSQPQHF. The DNA of the CDR3 is TGTGCCAGCAATTGGGACAGGGTGAGTCAGCCCCAGCATTTT. The rearrangement joins TRBV28 to TRBJ1-5; TRBD1 aligns across 9 bases. The CDR3 has 14 amino acids. Losses at the gene ends were 7 bases for V and 6 bases for J; bases not matched to a gene: 7. Germline-derived CDR1 and CDR2 are MDHEN and SYDVKM.

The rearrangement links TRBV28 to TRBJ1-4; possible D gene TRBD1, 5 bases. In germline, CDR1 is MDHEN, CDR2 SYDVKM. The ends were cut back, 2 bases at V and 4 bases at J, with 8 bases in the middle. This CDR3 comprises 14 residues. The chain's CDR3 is CASSLGGFNEKLFF. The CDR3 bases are TGTGCCAGCAGTTTAGGGGGGTTTAATGAAAAACTGTTTTTT.

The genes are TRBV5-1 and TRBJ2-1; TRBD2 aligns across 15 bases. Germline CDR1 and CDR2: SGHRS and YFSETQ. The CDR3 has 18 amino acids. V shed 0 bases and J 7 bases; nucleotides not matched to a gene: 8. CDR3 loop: CASSLGGLAGGGVNEQFF. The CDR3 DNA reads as TGCGCCAGCAGCTTGGGGGGACTAGCGGGAGGAGGGGTGAATGAGCAGTTCTTC.

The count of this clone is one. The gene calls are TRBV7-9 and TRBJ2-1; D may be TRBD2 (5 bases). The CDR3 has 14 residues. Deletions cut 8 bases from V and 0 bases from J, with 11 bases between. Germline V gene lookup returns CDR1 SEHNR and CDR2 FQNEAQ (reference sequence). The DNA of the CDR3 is TGTGCCAGCCGGACTGGAAGCTCCTACAATGAGCAGTTCTTC. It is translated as CASRTGSSYNEQFF.

The CDR3 sequence: CASRLAGGPGEQYF. In nucleotides, the CDR3 is TGTGCCAGCCGACTAGCGGGAGGGCCAGGGGAGCAGTACTTC. V is TRBV5-4 and J is TRBJ2-7, with TRBD2 matching 14 bases. Germline values: CDR1 SGHNT, CDR2 YYREEE (reference sequence). This CDR3 region has 14 residues. Trimming took 7 bases from V and 7 from J; bases not matched to a gene: 7.

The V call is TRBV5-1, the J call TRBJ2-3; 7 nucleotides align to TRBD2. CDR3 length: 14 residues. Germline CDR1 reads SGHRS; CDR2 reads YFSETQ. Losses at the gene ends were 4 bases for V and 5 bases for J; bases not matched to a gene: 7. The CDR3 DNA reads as TGCGCCAGCAGCCCCGGGGGGATTCGAGATACGCAGTATTTT. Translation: CASSPGGIRDTQYF.

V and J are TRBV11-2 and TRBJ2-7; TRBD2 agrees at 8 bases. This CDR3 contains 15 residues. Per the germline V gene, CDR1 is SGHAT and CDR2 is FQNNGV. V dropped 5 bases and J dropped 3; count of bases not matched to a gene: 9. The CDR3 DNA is TGTGCCAGCAGCCCCCCGGGGGGGATTTTCTACGAGCAGTACTTC. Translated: CASSPPGGIFYEQYF.

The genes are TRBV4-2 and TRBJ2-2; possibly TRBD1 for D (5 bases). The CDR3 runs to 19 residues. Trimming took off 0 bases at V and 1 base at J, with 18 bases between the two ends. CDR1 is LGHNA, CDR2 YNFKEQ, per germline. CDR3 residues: CASSQEGVADLRNTGELFF. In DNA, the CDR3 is TGTGCCAGCAGCCAAGAAGGGGTGGCGGACCTAAGGAACACCGGGGAGCTGTTTTTT.

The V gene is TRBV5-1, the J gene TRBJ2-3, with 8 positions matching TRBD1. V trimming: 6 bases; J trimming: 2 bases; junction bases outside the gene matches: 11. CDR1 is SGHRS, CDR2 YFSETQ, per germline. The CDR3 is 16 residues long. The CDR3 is CASTRTGKVDTDTQYF. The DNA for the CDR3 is TGCGCCAGCACCAGGACAGGGAAGGTAGACACAGATACGCAGTATTTT.

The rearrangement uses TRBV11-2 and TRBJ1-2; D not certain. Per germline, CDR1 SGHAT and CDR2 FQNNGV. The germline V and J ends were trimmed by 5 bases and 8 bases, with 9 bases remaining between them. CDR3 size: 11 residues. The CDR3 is CASSPGGGYTF. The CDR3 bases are TGTGCCAGCAGCCCGGGTGGAGGCTACACCTTC.

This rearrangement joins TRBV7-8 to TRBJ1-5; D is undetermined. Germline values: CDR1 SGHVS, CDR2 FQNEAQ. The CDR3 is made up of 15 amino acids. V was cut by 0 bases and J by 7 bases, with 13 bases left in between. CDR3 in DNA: TGTGCCAGCAGCTTAGCGGTGGGTGCGAGGCAGCCCCAGCATTTT. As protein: CASSLAVGARQPQHF.

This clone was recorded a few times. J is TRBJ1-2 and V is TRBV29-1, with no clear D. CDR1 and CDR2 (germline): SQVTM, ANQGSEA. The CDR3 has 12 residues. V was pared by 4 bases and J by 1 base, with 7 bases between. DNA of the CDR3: TGCAGCGTTGCATCAGTTAACTATGGCTACACCTTC. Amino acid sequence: CSVASVNYGYTF.